This TCR beta chain is drawn from a study of identical twins. The CDR3 length is 17 residues. In germline, CDR1 is LNHDA, CDR2 SQIVND (reference sequence). V was trimmed by 2 bases and J by 4 bases, leaving 20 bases between them. This clonotype was detected only a few times. The antigen is not known. The authors used template switching to add a universal primer site and gave cDNA unique molecular identifiers. TCRdb fed the 5' RACE reads into MiXCR, producing one record per CDR3 protein. The sample holds 350,000 to 400,000 distinct CDR3 sequences, approximately 8.7% seen once. Whole-study results and caveats: Because invariant MAIT and iNKT cells could be present, zero-insertion analyses could be partly confounded.

V is TRBV19 and J is TRBJ2-5, with D possibly TRBD2 on 6 matching bases. Specimen: naive T cells sorted from blood. The receptor was derived from a woman aged 45-60 years in good health. CDR3 sequence reads: CASSISPRTLGGETQYF. The CDR3 DNA follows: TGTGCCAGTAGTATAAGCCCCCGGACTTTGGGAGGAGAGACCCAGTACTTC.